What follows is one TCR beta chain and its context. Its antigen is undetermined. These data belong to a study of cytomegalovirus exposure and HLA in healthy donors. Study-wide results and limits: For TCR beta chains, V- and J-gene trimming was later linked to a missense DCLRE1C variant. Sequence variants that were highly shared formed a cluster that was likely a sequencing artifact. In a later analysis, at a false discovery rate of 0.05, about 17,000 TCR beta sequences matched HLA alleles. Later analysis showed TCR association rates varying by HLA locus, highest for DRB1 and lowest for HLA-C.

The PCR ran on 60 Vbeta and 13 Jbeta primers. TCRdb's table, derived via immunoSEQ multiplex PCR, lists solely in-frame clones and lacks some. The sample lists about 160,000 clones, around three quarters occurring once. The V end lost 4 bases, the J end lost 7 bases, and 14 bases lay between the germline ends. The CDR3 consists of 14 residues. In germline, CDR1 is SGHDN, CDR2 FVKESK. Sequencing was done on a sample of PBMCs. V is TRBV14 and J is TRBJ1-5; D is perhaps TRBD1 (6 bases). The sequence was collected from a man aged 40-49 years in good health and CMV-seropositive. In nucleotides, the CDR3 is TGTGCCAGCAGCCGCACAGGGTTTGGGCAGCCCCAGCATTTT. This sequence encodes CASSRTGFGQPQHF.